Each of the 5 T cell receptor beta chains below was sequenced from the same sample in a study of control samples from healthy donors and cancer patients (dated by TCRdb to about 2020). Library preparation employed the immunoSEQ multiplex PCR assay. The table was pulled from immuneACCESS by TCRdb, which kept in-frame rearrangements only. Such tables lose some clones; where checked, under half of the loss comes from unresolved V genes, and the rest has no known cause. The sample profile shows roughly 450,000 clones; 75% to 95% of them were found once. The ten top clones hold 5% to 8% of the sample. Sequences were obtained from PBMCs. Receptors originate from a middle-aged man with head and neck cancer.

The chain uses TRBV21-1 and TRBJ2-2; whether TRBD1, the table's D call, matches the DNA was not checked. TRBV21-1 is a documented pseudogene. The CDR3 is 16 residues long. The CDR3: CASSKPDRGNTGELFF. CDR3 sequence (DNA): TGTGCCAGCAGCAAGCCGGACAGGGGGAACACCGGGGAGCTGTTTTTT.

The CDR3 DNA reads as TGTGCCAGCAGCTTGTGGGGGCAGACTGAAGCTTTCTTT. Translated, it gives CASSLWGQTEAFF. The chain recombines TRBV5-4 with TRBJ1-1; tentatively, D is TRBD1 (6 bases). Germline CDR1 and CDR2: SGHNT and YYREEE (reference sequence). CDR3 length: 13 residues. Deletions cut 1 base from V and 5 bases from J, with 9 bases between.

The gene calls are TRBV19 and TRBJ1-2; D unclear. V lost 5 bases and J lost 2, with 3 bases in between. The CDR3 covers 11 residues. Per the germline V gene, CDR1 is LNHDA and CDR2 is SQIVND (reference sequence). The CDR3 coding sequence is TGTGCCAGTAGTGGGAACTATGGCTACACCTTC. Translated: CASSGNYGYTF.

The chain couples TRBV11-2 to TRBJ2-7, with TRBD1 matching over 8 bases. Germline CDR1 reads SGHAT; CDR2 reads FQNNGV. V gave up 5 bases and J gave up 7 bases; unmatched junction bases: 13. The CDR3 covers 15 residues. CDR3 region: CASSLLLRTGQEQYF. The CDR3 nucleotides read TGTGCCAGCAGCCTTCTTCTCCGGACAGGGCAAGAGCAGTACTTC.

The chain employs TRBV5-4 and TRBJ2-7; no firm D call. Germline V gene data show CDR1 as SGHNT and CDR2 as YYREEE (reference sequence). The length of the CDR3 is 11 residues. The V end lost 0 bases, the J end lost 6 bases, and 4 bases lay between the germline ends. The CDR3: CASSLESEQYF. The CDR3 DNA sequence: TGTGCCAGCAGCTTGGAAAGCGAGCAGTACTTC.